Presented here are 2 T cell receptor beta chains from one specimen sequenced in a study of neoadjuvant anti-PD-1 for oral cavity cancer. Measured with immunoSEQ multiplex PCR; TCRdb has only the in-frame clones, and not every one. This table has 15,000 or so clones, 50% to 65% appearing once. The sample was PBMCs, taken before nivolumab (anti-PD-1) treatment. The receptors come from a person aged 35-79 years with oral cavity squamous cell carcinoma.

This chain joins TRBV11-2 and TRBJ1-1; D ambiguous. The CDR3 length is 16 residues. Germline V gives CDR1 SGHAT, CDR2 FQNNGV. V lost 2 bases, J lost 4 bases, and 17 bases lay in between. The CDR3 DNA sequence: TGTGCCAGCAGCTTACCTTTCGGGCAGGAGGGCACTGAAGCTTTCTTT. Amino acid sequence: CASSLPFGQEGTEAFF. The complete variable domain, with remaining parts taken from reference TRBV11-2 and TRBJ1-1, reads EAGVAQSPRYKIIEKRQSVAFWCNPISGHATLYWYQQILGQGPKLLIQFQNNGVVDDSQLPKDRFSAERLKGVDSTLKIQPAKLEDSAVYLCASSLPFGQEGTEAFFGQGTRLTVV.

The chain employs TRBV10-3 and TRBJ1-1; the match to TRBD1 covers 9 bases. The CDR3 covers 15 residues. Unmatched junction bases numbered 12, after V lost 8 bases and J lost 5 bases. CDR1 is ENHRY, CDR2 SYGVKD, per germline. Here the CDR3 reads CAIRGQGEWGTEAFF. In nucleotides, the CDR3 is TGTGCCATCCGGGGACAGGGTGAGTGGGGAACTGAAGCTTTCTTT.